Presented here are 10 T cell receptor beta chains from one specimen sequenced in a study of regulatory T cells in long-lasting Graves disease. Time point: persistent/refractory GD, antithyroid drugs over 5 years with positive TRAb. The TCR library was made from RNA that had been extracted from PBMCs in TRIzol. According to the study, TCR beta libraries were built with iRepertoire HTBI primers and CDR3-region Arm-PCR. TCRdb called the multiplex PCR reads again in MiXCR, with one record for every CDR3 protein. The sample holds about 660,000 distinct CDR3 sequences, about 32% seen once. The sample here was peripheral blood mononuclear cells (PBMCs), taken when the disease was refractory, from a patient treated with antithyroid drugs. These receptors were obtained from a female donor with Graves disease.

On this clonotype: A clone one base away is much larger, so this may be a read error. The chain is built from TRBV28 and TRBJ1-2; a weak D match, TRBD1 (6 bases). Germline-derived CDR1 and CDR2 are MDHEN and SYDVKM. The CDR3 is made up of 14 amino acids. Here the CDR3 DNA reads TGTACCAGCAGATCGACAGGAGCTAACTATGGCTACACCTTC. It codes for CTSRSTGANYGYTF.

The table lists this clonotype with many counts. This chain joins TRBV6-1 and TRBJ2-5, with 7 bases that match TRBD2. Germline values: CDR1 MNHNS, CDR2 SASEGT. V was clipped by 5 bases and J by 3 bases; unmatched bases: 12. This CDR3 has 16 residues. The CDR3 spells CASSPLGGGVEETQYF. In DNA, the CDR3 is TGTGCCAGCAGTCCCTTGGGGGGGGGAGTAGAAGAGACCCAGTACTTC.

This clonotype was recorded many times. The chain carries TRBV12-3 or TRBV12-4 and TRBJ2-7; possible D gene TRBD2, 6 bases. The ends were cut back, 1 base at V and 0 bases at J, with 10 bases in the middle. The CDR3 runs to 15 residues. The CDR3 protein is CASSLEEGYSYEQYF. CDR3 sequence (DNA): TGTGCCAGCAGTTTAGAGGAGGGCTACTCCTACGAGCAGTACTTC.

The V gene is TRBV6-2 or TRBV6-3, the J gene TRBJ2-3; D possibly corresponds to TRBD1 (6 bases). CDR3 length: 16 amino acids. Germline V lookup: CDR1 MNHEY, CDR2 SVGEGT. V lost 6 bases, J lost 2 bases, and 18 bases lay in between. This chain's CDR3 is CASRFRDTRTTDTQYF. For the CDR3, the DNA is TGTGCCAGCAGGTTTAGGGACACCAGGACCACAGATACGCAGTATTTT.

V is TRBV7-9 and J is TRBJ1-6; D gene unclear. Germline V gives CDR1 SEHNR, CDR2 FQNEAQ (reference sequence). Between the trimmed V and J ends, which lost 4 bases and 5 bases, there was a span of 9 bases. This CDR3 region has 14 residues. CDR3 in DNA: TGTGCCAGCAGCTCCGGACTAAATAATTCACCCCTCCACTTT. Translation: CASSSGLNNSPLHF.

Details on this clonotype: The CDR3 carries no conserved terminal phenylalanine or tryptophan, so it likely arises from a read error. The V gene is TRBV27, the J gene TRBJ1-5; TRBD1 is a possible D gene (5 bases). V was clipped by 0 bases and J by 0 bases, with 9 bases between them. CDR3 length: 16 residues. In germline, CDR1 is MNHEY, CDR2 SMNVEV (reference sequence). DNA for the CDR3: TGTGCCAGCAGTTTATCTGGGGGGTATAGCAATCAGCCCCAGCATTCT. This sequence encodes CASSLSGGYSNQPQHS.

Only a few counts were recorded for this clonotype. The rearrangement joins TRBV6-5 to TRBJ2-7; 15 positions agree with TRBD2. The CDR3 is made up of 15 amino acids. Germline CDR1 is MNHEY and CDR2 is SVGAGI. Germline trimming cut 4 bases from V and 6 bases from J; bases unmatched to any gene: 4. The DNA of the CDR3 is TGTGCCAGCAGTTCCCCGGGACTAGCGGGAGGCGAGCAGTACTTC. It codes for CASSSPGLAGGEQYF.

At least ten counts were recorded for this clonotype. The genes are TRBV25-1 and TRBJ2-7; 13 positions agree with TRBD2. J lost 1 base, V lost 4 bases, and 4 bases had no gene match. The germline gives CDR1 MGHDK, CDR2 SYGVNS. The CDR3 runs to 16 residues. Here the CDR3 reads CASSAGLAGLSYEQYF. CDR3 bases: TGTGCCAGCAGTGCGGGACTAGCGGGATTATCCTACGAGCAGTACTTC.

This clonotype has ten or more counts. This chain joins TRBV12-3 or TRBV12-4 and TRBJ1-1; D is unclear. CDR3 size: 16 residues. Between the trimmed V and J ends, which lost 2 bases and 3 bases, there was a span of 16 bases. CDR3 in amino acids: CASSLRFRSVDTEAFF. The CDR3 DNA follows: TGTGCCAGCAGTTTAAGGTTTCGGTCGGTGGACACTGAAGCTTTCTTT.

This chain connects TRBV29-1 to TRBJ2-5; 7 positions match TRBD2. Germline-derived CDR1 and CDR2 are SQVTM and ANQGSEA. The V segment lost 4 bases and the J segment 9 bases; nucleotides outside the gene matches: 8. The CDR3 is 12 amino acids. In DNA, the CDR3 is TGCAGCGTTGGGCCGGGGGGTCGAGCCCAGTACTTC. It encodes CSVGPGGRAQYF.